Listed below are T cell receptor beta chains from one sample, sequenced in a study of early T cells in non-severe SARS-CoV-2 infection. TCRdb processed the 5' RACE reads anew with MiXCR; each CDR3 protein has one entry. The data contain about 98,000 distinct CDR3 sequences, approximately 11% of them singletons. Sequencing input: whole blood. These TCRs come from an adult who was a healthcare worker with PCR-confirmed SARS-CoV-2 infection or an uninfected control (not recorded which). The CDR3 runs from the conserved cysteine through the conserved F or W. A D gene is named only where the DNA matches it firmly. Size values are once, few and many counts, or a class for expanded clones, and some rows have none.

cdr3_aa: CSADEAGGPINTQYF
cdr3_nt: TGCAGTGCTGATGAGGCGGGGGGGCCAATTAATACGCAGTATTTT
clone_size: NA
d_call: TRBD2
cdr3_length: 15
j_call: TRBJ2-3
v_call: TRBV20-1

cdr3_aa: CASSPQSVTEAFF
cdr3_nt: TGTGCCAGCAGTCCACAATCGGTGACTGAAGCTTTCTTT
clone_size: NA
d_call: NA
cdr3_length: 13
j_call: TRBJ1-1
v_call: TRBV28

cdr3_aa: CSARILAGGRFDEQFF
cdr3_nt: TGCAGTGCTAGAATACTAGCGGGGGGTAGATTCGATGAGCAGTTCTTC
clone_size: NA
d_call: TRBD2
cdr3_length: 16
j_call: TRBJ2-1
v_call: TRBV20-1

cdr3_aa: CASGVPYEQYF
cdr3_nt: TGTGCCAGCGGGGTCCCCTACGAGCAGTACTTC
clone_size: few
d_call: NA
cdr3_length: 11
j_call: TRBJ2-7
v_call: TRBV3-1

cdr3_aa: CASRNPGRGDNSPLHF
cdr3_nt: TGTGCCAGCAGGAACCCGGGACGAGGAGATAATTCACCCCTCCACTTT
clone_size: NA
d_call: NA
cdr3_length: 16
j_call: TRBJ1-6
v_call: TRBV11-2

cdr3_aa: CASSYSAGGFYEQYF
cdr3_nt: TGTGCCAGCAGTTACTCGGCGGGGGGCTTCTACGAGCAGTACTTC
clone_size: few
d_call: TRBD2
cdr3_length: 15
j_call: TRBJ2-7
v_call: TRBV6-6

cdr3_aa: CATEQGASTGELFF
cdr3_nt: TGTGCCACAGAACAGGGGGCCAGCACCGGGGAGCTGTTTTTT
clone_size: NA
d_call: TRBD1
cdr3_length: 14
j_call: TRBJ2-2
v_call: TRBV6-5

cdr3_aa: CASKPQGNKVGELFF
cdr3_nt: TGTGCCAGCAAACCACAGGGGAATAAGGTCGGGGAGCTGTTTTTT
clone_size: NA
d_call: TRBD1
cdr3_length: 15
j_call: TRBJ2-2
v_call: TRBV2

cdr3_aa: CASNLADNEQFF
cdr3_nt: TGCGCCAGCAACCTAGCGGACAATGAGCAGTTCTTC
clone_size: many
d_call: TRBD2
cdr3_length: 12
j_call: TRBJ2-1
v_call: TRBV5-1

cdr3_aa: CSVTGSGNEQFF
cdr3_nt: TGCAGCGTCACCGGGTCCGGGAATGAGCAGTTCTTC
clone_size: NA
d_call: NA
cdr3_length: 12
j_call: TRBJ2-1
v_call: TRBV29-1

cdr3_aa: CATSVSGRGTEQETQYF
cdr3_nt: TGTGCCACCAGCGTCTCCGGCAGGGGGACCGAACAAGAGACCCAGTACTTC
clone_size: many
d_call: TRBD1
cdr3_length: 17
j_call: TRBJ2-5
v_call: TRBV24-1

cdr3_aa: CASRTGHLYNSPLHF
cdr3_nt: TGTGCCAGCAGAACGGGACATCTCTATAATTCACCCCTCCACTTT
clone_size: many
d_call: NA
cdr3_length: 15
j_call: TRBJ1-6
v_call: TRBV12-3/TRBV12-4

cdr3_aa: CATARTGLDGYTF
cdr3_nt: TGTGCCACAGCCCGTACCGGCTTGGACGGCTACACCTTC
clone_size: few
d_call: NA
cdr3_length: 13
j_call: TRBJ1-2
v_call: TRBV24-1

cdr3_aa: CASSLMATNNSPLHF
cdr3_nt: TGTGCCAGCAGCTTAATGGCGACGAATAATTCACCCCTCCACTTT
clone_size: NA
d_call: NA
cdr3_length: 15
j_call: TRBJ1-6
v_call: TRBV7-3

cdr3_aa: CASSPEVNTEAFF
cdr3_nt: TGCGCCAGCAGCCCGGAGGTGAACACTGAAGCTTTCTTT
clone_size: many
d_call: NA
cdr3_length: 13
j_call: TRBJ1-1
v_call: TRBV5-1

cdr3_aa: CASRPGLAGSYEQYF
cdr3_nt: TGTGCCAGCAGACCGGGACTAGCGGGATCCTACGAGCAGTACTTC
clone_size: many
d_call: TRBD2
cdr3_length: 15
j_call: TRBJ2-7
v_call: TRBV28

cdr3_aa: CATSRGGARDTEAFF
cdr3_nt: TGTGCCACCAGCCGAGGAGGGGCCAGGGACACTGAAGCTTTCTTT
clone_size: NA
d_call: NA
cdr3_length: 15
j_call: TRBJ1-1
v_call: TRBV15

cdr3_aa: CASSTRDRNEKLFF
cdr3_nt: TGTGCCAGTAGTACCAGGGACAGGAATGAAAAACTGTTTTTT
clone_size: many
d_call: TRBD1
cdr3_length: 14
j_call: TRBJ1-4
v_call: TRBV19

cdr3_aa: CASSYSVNGSYEQYF
cdr3_nt: TGTGCCAGCAGTTATAGCGTCAATGGTTCCTACGAGCAGTACTTC
clone_size: many
d_call: NA
cdr3_length: 15
j_call: TRBJ2-7
v_call: TRBV3-1

cdr3_aa: CASSQARDSGHEQYF
cdr3_nt: TGTGCCAGCAGTCAGGCCCGGGACAGTGGCCACGAGCAGTACTTC
clone_size: NA
d_call: TRBD1
cdr3_length: 15
j_call: TRBJ2-7
v_call: TRBV12-3/TRBV12-4

cdr3_aa: CASSGAPTNYGYTF
cdr3_nt: TGTGCCAGCAGTGGGGCACCGACTAACTATGGCTACACCTTC
clone_size: few
d_call: NA
cdr3_length: 14
j_call: TRBJ1-2
v_call: TRBV6-1

cdr3_aa: CASSQHSNTQYF
cdr3_nt: TGTGCCAGCAGCCAACATTCAAATACGCAGTATTTT
clone_size: NA
d_call: NA
cdr3_length: 12
j_call: TRBJ2-3
v_call: TRBV3-1

cdr3_aa: CASSEVRVTDTQYF
cdr3_nt: TGTGCCAGCAGTGAAGTGAGGGTCACAGATACGCAGTATTTT
clone_size: few
d_call: NA
cdr3_length: 14
j_call: TRBJ2-3
v_call: TRBV6-1

cdr3_aa: CASSRSLDNEQFF
cdr3_nt: TGTGCCAGCAGCCGCTCACTAGACAATGAGCAGTTCTTC
clone_size: NA
d_call: NA
cdr3_length: 13
j_call: TRBJ2-1
v_call: TRBV16

cdr3_aa: CASSLDNLAGGLSYNEQFF
cdr3_nt: TGTGCCAGCAGCTTAGATAATCTAGCGGGAGGGTTGTCCTACAATGAGCAGTTCTTC
clone_size: NA
d_call: TRBD2
cdr3_length: 19
j_call: TRBJ2-1
v_call: TRBV7-2

cdr3_aa: CASGGTSVFQETQYF
cdr3_nt: TGTGCCTCCGGCGGGACTAGCGTTTTCCAAGAGACCCAGTACTTC
clone_size: NA
d_call: TRBD2
cdr3_length: 15
j_call: TRBJ2-5
v_call: TRBV2

cdr3_aa: CASSKYRVEQFF
cdr3_nt: TGTGCCAGCAGCAAATATCGGGTTGAACAGTTCTTC
clone_size: NA
d_call: NA
cdr3_length: 12
j_call: TRBJ2-1
v_call: TRBV21-1

cdr3_aa: CASKQGNSGANVLTF
cdr3_nt: TGTGCCAGCAAACAGGGAAACTCTGGGGCCAACGTCCTGACTTTC
clone_size: few
d_call: NA
cdr3_length: 15
j_call: TRBJ2-6
v_call: TRBV27

cdr3_aa: CSAKGLAGGSAQYF
cdr3_nt: TGCAGTGCTAAAGGACTAGCGGGGGGGTCGGCGCAGTATTTT
clone_size: many
d_call: TRBD2
cdr3_length: 14
j_call: TRBJ2-3
v_call: TRBV20-1

cdr3_aa: CRAVNTEAFF
cdr3_nt: TGCAGGGCAGTGAACACTGAAGCTTTCTTT
clone_size: few
d_call: NA
cdr3_length: 10
j_call: TRBJ1-1
v_call: TRBV20-1

cdr3_aa: CASSQTYGTPYTGELFF
cdr3_nt: TGTGCCAGCAGCCAGACCTACGGGACTCCTTACACCGGGGAGCTGTTTTTT
clone_size: NA
d_call: NA
cdr3_length: 17
j_call: TRBJ2-2
v_call: TRBV2

cdr3_aa: CASRENRFGELFF
cdr3_nt: TGTGCCAGCAGGGAAAACAGGTTCGGGGAGCTGTTTTTT
clone_size: NA
d_call: NA
cdr3_length: 13
j_call: TRBJ2-2
v_call: TRBV2

cdr3_aa: CASSLSQGFGEAFF
cdr3_nt: TGTGCCAGCAGTTTATCGCAAGGGTTCGGTGAAGCTTTCTTT
clone_size: NA
d_call: NA
cdr3_length: 14
j_call: TRBJ1-1
v_call: TRBV27

cdr3_aa: CASSSRDRNTIYF
cdr3_nt: TGTGCCAGCAGTTCCAGGGACAGAAACACCATATATTTT
clone_size: many
d_call: NA
cdr3_length: 13
j_call: TRBJ1-3
v_call: TRBV12-3/TRBV12-4

cdr3_aa: CASSFRGQGNSPLHF
cdr3_nt: TGTGCCAGCAGCTTTCGGGGACAGGGAAATTCACCCCTCCACTTT
clone_size: few
d_call: TRBD1
cdr3_length: 15
j_call: TRBJ1-6
v_call: TRBV11-2

cdr3_aa: CASSFRDRGGVDTQYF
cdr3_nt: TGTGCCAGCAGTTTTAGGGACAGGGGAGGTGTAGATACGCAGTATTTT
clone_size: NA
d_call: TRBD1
cdr3_length: 16
j_call: TRBJ2-3
v_call: TRBV27

cdr3_aa: CASSNPGLTVEQYF
cdr3_nt: TGTGCCAGCAGTAATCCCGGCTTAACGGTGGAGCAGTACTTC
clone_size: few
d_call: NA
cdr3_length: 14
j_call: TRBJ2-7
v_call: TRBV12-3/TRBV12-4

cdr3_aa: CASSPDREDYGYTF
cdr3_nt: TGCGCCAGCAGCCCGGACAGGGAGGACTATGGCTACACCTTC
clone_size: many
d_call: TRBD1
cdr3_length: 14
j_call: TRBJ1-2
v_call: TRBV5-1

cdr3_aa: CATSEPGTGTNTGELFF
cdr3_nt: TGTGCCACCAGTGAACCCGGGACAGGGACGAACACCGGGGAGCTGTTTTTT
clone_size: many
d_call: TRBD1
cdr3_length: 17
j_call: TRBJ2-2
v_call: TRBV24-1

cdr3_aa: CASRNYYEQYF
cdr3_nt: TGTGCCAGCAGGAACTACTACGAGCAGTACTTC
clone_size: few
d_call: NA
cdr3_length: 11
j_call: TRBJ2-7
v_call: TRBV28

cdr3_aa: CAISGEKETQYF
cdr3_nt: TGTGCCATCAGCGGGGAAAAAGAGACCCAGTACTTC
clone_size: NA
d_call: NA
cdr3_length: 12
j_call: TRBJ2-5
v_call: TRBV10-3

cdr3_aa: CASSVGLAGYNEQFF
cdr3_nt: TGTGCCAGCAGCGTAGGGTTAGCGGGGTACAATGAGCAGTTCTTC
clone_size: many
d_call: TRBD2
cdr3_length: 15
j_call: TRBJ2-1
v_call: TRBV9

cdr3_aa: CASSLAVAANTEAFF
cdr3_nt: TGTGCCAGCAGCTTAGCGGTGGCAGCGAACACTGAAGCTTTCTTT
clone_size: many
d_call: NA
cdr3_length: 15
j_call: TRBJ1-1
v_call: TRBV7-9

cdr3_aa: CASSLDNTEAFF
cdr3_nt: TGTGCCAGCAGCTTAGATAACACTGAAGCTTTCTTT
clone_size: few
d_call: NA
cdr3_length: 12
j_call: TRBJ1-1
v_call: TRBV11-2

cdr3_aa: CATSGTNNEQFF
cdr3_nt: TGTGCCACCAGTGGGACAAACAATGAGCAGTTCTTC
clone_size: many
d_call: NA
cdr3_length: 12
j_call: TRBJ2-1
v_call: TRBV24-1

cdr3_aa: CASSLGNPGTSYEQYF
cdr3_nt: TGTGCCAGCAGCTTGGGTAATCCCGGGACTAGCTACGAGCAGTACTTC
clone_size: few
d_call: TRBD2
cdr3_length: 16
j_call: TRBJ2-7
v_call: TRBV5-4

cdr3_aa: CASSLALDEQYF
cdr3_nt: TGCGCCAGCAGCTTGGCCCTAGACGAGCAGTACTTC
clone_size: NA
d_call: NA
cdr3_length: 12
j_call: TRBJ2-7
v_call: TRBV5-1

cdr3_aa: CASSLAYWAFF
cdr3_nt: TGTGCCAGCAGTTTAGCTTACTGGGCTTTCTTT
clone_size: many
d_call: NA
cdr3_length: 11
j_call: TRBJ1-1
v_call: TRBV12-3/TRBV12-4

cdr3_aa: CATSDPAGREQYF
cdr3_nt: TGTGCCACCAGTGATCCCGCTGGGCGCGAGCAGTACTTC
clone_size: NA
d_call: NA
cdr3_length: 13
j_call: TRBJ2-7
v_call: TRBV15

cdr3_aa: CASSLRTGGIDTQYF
cdr3_nt: TGTGCCAGCAGTTTGAGAACAGGGGGCATAGATACGCAGTATTTT
clone_size: NA
d_call: TRBD1
cdr3_length: 15
j_call: TRBJ2-3
v_call: TRBV7-3

cdr3_aa: CSAVSGGSSYNSPLHF
cdr3_nt: TGCAGTGCCGTGTCGGGAGGTAGCTCCTATAATTCACCCCTCCACTTT
clone_size: few
d_call: NA
cdr3_length: 16
j_call: TRBJ1-6
v_call: TRBV20-1

cdr3_aa: CASSQGRSGRGAEQFF
cdr3_nt: TGTGCCAGCAGCCAAGGTCGAAGCGGGAGGGGCGCTGAGCAGTTCTTC
clone_size: NA
d_call: TRBD2
cdr3_length: 16
j_call: TRBJ2-1
v_call: TRBV3-1

cdr3_aa: CASSLAKVGGELFF
cdr3_nt: TGTGCCAGCAGCTTAGCGAAAGTGGGCGGGGAGCTGTTTTTT
clone_size: many
d_call: NA
cdr3_length: 14
j_call: TRBJ2-2
v_call: TRBV7-6

cdr3_aa: CSVEDMVYTEAFF
cdr3_nt: TGCAGCGTTGAAGACATGGTTTACACTGAAGCTTTCTTT
clone_size: many
d_call: NA
cdr3_length: 13
j_call: TRBJ1-1
v_call: TRBV29-1

cdr3_aa: CASRHRGSYEQYF
cdr3_nt: TGTGCCAGCAGGCACAGGGGTTCCTACGAGCAGTACTTC
clone_size: NA
d_call: TRBD1
cdr3_length: 13
j_call: TRBJ2-7
v_call: TRBV6-5